This T cell receptor beta chain was recovered during a study of PD-1 blockade in classical Hodgkin lymphoma. The method was immunoSEQ multiplex PCR; TCRdb's version includes in-frame clones alone and lacks a portion of them. This sample has about 13,000 clones, with more than 85% found just once. A remark on this clone: Its antigen remains unknown.

In germline, CDR1 is SGHRS, CDR2 YFSETQ. The CDR3 spans 15 residues. The V gene lost 0 bases and the J gene lost 0 bases, with 8 bases spanning the gap. General observations from the study: The CD4+ diversity rise by C4D1 was clearest in complete responders. Newly diagnosed patients had baseline TCR diversity that was reportedly lower than that of healthy donors.

Every one of the patients relapsed after autologous stem cell transplantation (brentuximab vedotin exposure was variable). This chain connects TRBV5-1 to TRBJ2-3; D is undetermined. The material was peripheral blood mononuclear cells (PBMCs), obtained at baseline. The sequence was collected from a human donor with classical Hodgkin lymphoma. The CDR3 nucleotides read TGCGCCAGCAGCTTGGATGGGGTTAGCACAGATACGCAGTATTTT. Protein sequence: CASSLDGVSTDTQYF.